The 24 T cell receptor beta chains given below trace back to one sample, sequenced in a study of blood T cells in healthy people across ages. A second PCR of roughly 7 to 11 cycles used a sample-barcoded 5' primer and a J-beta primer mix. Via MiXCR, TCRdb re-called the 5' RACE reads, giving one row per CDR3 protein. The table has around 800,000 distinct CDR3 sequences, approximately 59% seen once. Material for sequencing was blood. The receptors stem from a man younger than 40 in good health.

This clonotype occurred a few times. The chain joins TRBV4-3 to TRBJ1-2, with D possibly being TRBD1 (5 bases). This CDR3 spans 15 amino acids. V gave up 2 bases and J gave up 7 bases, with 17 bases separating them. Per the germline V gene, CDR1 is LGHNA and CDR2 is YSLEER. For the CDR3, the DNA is TGCGCCAGCAGCCAATCAGGTGGAACAGGTCGTGGCTACACCTTC. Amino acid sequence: CASSQSGGTGRGYTF.

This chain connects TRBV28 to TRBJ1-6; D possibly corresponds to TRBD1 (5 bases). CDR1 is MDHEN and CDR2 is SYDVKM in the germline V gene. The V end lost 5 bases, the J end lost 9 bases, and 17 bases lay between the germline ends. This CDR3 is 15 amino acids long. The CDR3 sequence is CASSRDSDRLSPLHF. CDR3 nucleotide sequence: TGTGCCAGCAGTCGCGACAGTGATCGGCTTTCACCCCTCCACTTT.

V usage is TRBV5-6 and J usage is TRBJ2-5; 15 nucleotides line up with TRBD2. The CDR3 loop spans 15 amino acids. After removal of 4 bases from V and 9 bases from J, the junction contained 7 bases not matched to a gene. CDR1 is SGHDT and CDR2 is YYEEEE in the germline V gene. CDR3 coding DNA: TGTGCCAGCAGCACGGGGACTAGCGGGGGGATGGCCCAGTACTTC. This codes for CASSTGTSGGMAQYF.

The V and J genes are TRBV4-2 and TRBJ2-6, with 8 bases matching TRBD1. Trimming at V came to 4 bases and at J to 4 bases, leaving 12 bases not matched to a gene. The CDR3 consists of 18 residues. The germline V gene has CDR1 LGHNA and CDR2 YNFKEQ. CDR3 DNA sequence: TGTGCCAGCAGCCCTCGGACAGGGATCTTGAGGGGGGCCAACGTCCTGACTTTC. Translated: CASSPRTGILRGANVLTF.

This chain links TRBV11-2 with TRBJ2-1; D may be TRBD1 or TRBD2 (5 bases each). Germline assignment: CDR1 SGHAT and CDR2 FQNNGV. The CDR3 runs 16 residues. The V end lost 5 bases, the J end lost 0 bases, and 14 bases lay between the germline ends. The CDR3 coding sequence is TGTGCCAGCAGCACTGGGGACCTAAGCTCCTACAATGAGCAGTTCTTC. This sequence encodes CASSTGDLSSYNEQFF.

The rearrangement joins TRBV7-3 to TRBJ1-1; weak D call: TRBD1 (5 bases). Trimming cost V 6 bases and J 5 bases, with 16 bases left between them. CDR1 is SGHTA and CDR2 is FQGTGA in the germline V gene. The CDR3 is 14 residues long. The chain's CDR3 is CASRPTGGRTEAFF. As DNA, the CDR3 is TGTGCCAGCAGGCCCACGGGGGGAAGGACTGAAGCTTTCTTT.

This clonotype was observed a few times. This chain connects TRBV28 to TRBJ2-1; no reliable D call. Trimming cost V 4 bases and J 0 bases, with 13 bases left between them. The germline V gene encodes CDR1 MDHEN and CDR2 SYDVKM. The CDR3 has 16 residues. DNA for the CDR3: TGTGCCAGCAGTTCCCCGTCTTGGAGCTCCTACAATGAGCAGTTCTTC. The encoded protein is CASSSPSWSSYNEQFF.

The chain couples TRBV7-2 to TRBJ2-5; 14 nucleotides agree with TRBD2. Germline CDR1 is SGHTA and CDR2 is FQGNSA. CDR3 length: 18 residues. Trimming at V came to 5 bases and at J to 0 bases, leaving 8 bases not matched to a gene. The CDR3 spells CASSQGTSGGAYQETQYF. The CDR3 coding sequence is TGTGCCAGCAGCCAAGGGACTAGCGGGGGCGCGTACCAAGAGACCCAGTACTTC.

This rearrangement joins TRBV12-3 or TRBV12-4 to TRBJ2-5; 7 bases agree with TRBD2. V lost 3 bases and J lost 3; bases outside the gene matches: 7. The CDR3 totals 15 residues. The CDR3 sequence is CASSLTGGPKETQYF. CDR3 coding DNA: TGTGCCAGCAGTTTGACGGGGGGTCCCAAAGAGACCCAGTACTTC.

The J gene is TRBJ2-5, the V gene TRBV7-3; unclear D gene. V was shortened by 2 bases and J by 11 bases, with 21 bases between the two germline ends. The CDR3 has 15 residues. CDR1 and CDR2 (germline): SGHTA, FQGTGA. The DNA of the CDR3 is TGTGCCAGCAGCTTATCGGCAGTAAGTTACAATGAGCAGTACTTC. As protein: CASSLSAVSYNEQYF. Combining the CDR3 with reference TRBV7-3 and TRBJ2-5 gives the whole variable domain GAGVSQTPSNKVTEKGKYVELRCDPISGHTALYWYRQSLGQGPEFLIYFQGTGAADDSGLPNDRFFAVRPEGSVSTLKIQRTERGDSAVYLCASSLSAVSYNEQYFGPGTRLLVL.

This CDR3 is CASSPGETMDTEAFF. The CDR3 nucleotides read TGCGCCAGCAGCCCCGGGGAAACCATGGACACTGAAGCTTTCTTT. The V and J genes are TRBV5-1 and TRBJ1-1; no definite D call. V lost 4 bases, J lost 3 bases, and 16 bases lay in between. The CDR3 is 15 amino acids. CDR1 and CDR2 (germline): SGHRS, YFSETQ.

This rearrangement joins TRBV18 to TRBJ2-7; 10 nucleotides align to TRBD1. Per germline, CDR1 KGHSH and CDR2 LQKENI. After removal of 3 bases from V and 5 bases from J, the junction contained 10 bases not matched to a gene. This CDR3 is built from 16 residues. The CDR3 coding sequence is TGTGCCAGCTCACCTCGTATGGGACAGGGGACCGACGAGCAGTACTTC. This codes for CASSPRMGQGTDEQYF.

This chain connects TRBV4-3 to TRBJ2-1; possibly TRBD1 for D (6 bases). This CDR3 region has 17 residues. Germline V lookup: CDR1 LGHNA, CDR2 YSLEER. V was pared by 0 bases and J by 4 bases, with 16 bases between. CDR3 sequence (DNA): TGCGCCAGCAGCCAAGATCAGTTACAAGGGGGTTACAATGAGCAGTTCTTC. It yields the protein CASSQDQLQGGYNEQFF.

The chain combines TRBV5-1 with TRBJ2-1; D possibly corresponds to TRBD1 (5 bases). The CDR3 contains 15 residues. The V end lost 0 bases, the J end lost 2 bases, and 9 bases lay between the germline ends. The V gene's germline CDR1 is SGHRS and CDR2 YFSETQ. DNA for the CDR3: TGCGCCAGCAGCTTGGCAGGGTTTACCTACAATGAGCAGTTCTTC. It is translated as CASSLAGFTYNEQFF.

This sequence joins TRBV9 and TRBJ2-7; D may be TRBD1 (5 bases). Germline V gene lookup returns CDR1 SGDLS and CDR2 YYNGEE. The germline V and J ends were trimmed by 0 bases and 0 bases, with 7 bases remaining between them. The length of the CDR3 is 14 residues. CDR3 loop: CASSVVGDSYEQYF. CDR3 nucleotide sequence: TGTGCCAGCAGCGTAGTAGGGGACTCCTACGAGCAGTACTTC. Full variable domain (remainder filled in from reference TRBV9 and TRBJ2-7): DSGVTQTPKHLITATGQRVTLRCSPRSGDLSVYWYQQSLDQGLQFLIQYYNGEERAKGNILERFSAQQFPDLHSELNLSSLELGDSALYFCASSVVGDSYEQYFGPGTRLTVT.

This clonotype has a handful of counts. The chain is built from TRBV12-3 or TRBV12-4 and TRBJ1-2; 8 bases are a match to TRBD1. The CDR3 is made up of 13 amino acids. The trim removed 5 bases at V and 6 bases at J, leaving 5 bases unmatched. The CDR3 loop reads CASSTGQGHGYTF. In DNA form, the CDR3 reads TGTGCCAGCAGTACTGGACAGGGACATGGCTACACCTTC.

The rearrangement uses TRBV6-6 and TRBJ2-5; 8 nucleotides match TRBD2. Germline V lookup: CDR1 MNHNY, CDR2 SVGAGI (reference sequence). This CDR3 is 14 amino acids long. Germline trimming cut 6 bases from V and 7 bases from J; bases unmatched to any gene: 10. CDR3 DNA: TGTGCCAGCAGACTCACGACTAGCGCTATGACCCAGTACTTC. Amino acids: CASRLTTSAMTQYF.

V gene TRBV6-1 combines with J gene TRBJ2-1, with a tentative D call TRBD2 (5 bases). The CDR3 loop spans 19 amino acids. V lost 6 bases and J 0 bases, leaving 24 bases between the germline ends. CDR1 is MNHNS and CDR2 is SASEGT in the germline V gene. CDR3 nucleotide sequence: TGTGCCAGCAGGACGTCCGTTCCTCGCGGGTCTACCTCCTACAATGAGCAGTTCTTC. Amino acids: CASRTSVPRGSTSYNEQFF.

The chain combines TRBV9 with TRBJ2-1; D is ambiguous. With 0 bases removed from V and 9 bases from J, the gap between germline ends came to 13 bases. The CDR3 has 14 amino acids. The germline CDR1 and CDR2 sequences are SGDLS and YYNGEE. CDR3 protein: CASSVGGRVSEQFF. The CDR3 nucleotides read TGTGCCAGCAGCGTAGGGGGTCGAGTTAGTGAGCAGTTCTTC.

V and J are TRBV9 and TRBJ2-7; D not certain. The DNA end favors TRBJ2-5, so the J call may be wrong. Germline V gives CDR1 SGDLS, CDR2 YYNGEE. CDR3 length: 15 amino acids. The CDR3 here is CASSVGGWSEETQYF. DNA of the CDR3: TGTGCCAGCAGCGTAGGAGGCTGGAGCGAGGAGACCCAGTACTTC.

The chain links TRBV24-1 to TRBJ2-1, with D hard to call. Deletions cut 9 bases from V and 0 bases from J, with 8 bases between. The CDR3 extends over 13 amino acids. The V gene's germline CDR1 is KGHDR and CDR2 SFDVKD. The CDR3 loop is CATEDSSYNEQFF. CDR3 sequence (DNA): TGTGCCACCGAGGATAGCTCCTACAATGAGCAGTTCTTC.

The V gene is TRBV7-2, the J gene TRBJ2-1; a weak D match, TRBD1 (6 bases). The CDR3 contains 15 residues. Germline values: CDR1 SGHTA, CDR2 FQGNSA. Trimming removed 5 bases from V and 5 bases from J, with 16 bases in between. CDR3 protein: CASSPQGRINNEQFF. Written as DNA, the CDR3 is TGTGCCAGCAGCCCACAGGGACGGATTAACAATGAGCAGTTCTTC.

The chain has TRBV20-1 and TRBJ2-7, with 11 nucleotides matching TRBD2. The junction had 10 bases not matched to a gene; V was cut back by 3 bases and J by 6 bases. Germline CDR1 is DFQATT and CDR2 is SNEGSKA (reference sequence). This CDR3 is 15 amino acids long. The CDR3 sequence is CSASGASGRFAEQYF. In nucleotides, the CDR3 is TGCAGTGCTAGCGGGGCTAGCGGGAGGTTTGCCGAGCAGTACTTC.

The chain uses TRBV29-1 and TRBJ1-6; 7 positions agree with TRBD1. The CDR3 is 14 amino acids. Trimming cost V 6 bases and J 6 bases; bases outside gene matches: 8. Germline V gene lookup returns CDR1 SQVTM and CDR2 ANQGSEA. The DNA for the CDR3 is TGCAGCGTCGCCGCGGACAGGACTAATTCACCCCTCCACTTT. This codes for CSVAADRTNSPLHF.